This TCR beta chain was captured in a study of CD8+CD57+ T cells in acquired aplastic anemia. Comment on this clonotype: As yet, its antigen is unknown.

Study-wide findings and caveats: Patients and controls were not found to differ significantly in CD8+ Simpson's diversity.

It was patients with CD8+CD57+ cell expansion by flow cytometry who were chosen for sequencing. In all patients, the disease was severe acquired aplastic anemia. Patients were treatment-naive when blood was sampled. The use of genomic DNA as template underpinned the TCR beta VDJ and CDR3 profiling. TCRdb redid the calling of the reads with MiXCR, one entry per CDR3 protein. The sample holds about 160,000 distinct CDR3 sequences; 45% to 50% are singletons and the top ten take under 35%. Trimming pared 3 bases from V and 0 bases from J, leaving 9 bases between. The germline V gene encodes CDR1 LNHDA and CDR2 SQIVND (reference sequence). The CDR3 has 14 amino acids.

Sequencing input: sorted CD4+, CD8+, or CD8+CD57+ T cells (not recorded which) from PBMCs. This receptor was obtained from a human donor with aplastic anemia. The chain combines TRBV19 with TRBJ2-7; no clear D. DNA of the CDR3: TGTGCCAGTAGTATGGGCAAATACTCCTACGAGCAGTACTTC. It yields the protein CASSMGKYSYEQYF. The complete variable domain, with remaining parts taken from reference TRBV19 and TRBJ2-7, reads DGGITQSPKYLFRKEGQNVTLSCEQNLNHDAMYWYRQDPGQGLRLIYYSQIVNDFQKGDIAEGYSVSREKKESFPLTVTSAQKNPTAFYLCASSMGKYSYEQYFGPGTRLTVT.